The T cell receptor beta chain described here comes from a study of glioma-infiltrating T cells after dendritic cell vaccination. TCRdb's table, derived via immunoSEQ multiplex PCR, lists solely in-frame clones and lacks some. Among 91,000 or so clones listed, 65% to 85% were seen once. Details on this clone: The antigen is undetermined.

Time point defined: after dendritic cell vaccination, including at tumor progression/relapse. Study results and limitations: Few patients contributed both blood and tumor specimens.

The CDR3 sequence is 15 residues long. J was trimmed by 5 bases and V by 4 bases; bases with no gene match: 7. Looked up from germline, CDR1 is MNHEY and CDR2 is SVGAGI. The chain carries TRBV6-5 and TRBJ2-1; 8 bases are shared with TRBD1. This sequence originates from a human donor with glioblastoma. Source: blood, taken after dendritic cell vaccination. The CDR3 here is CASSFARTGNNEQFF. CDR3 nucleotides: TGTGCCAGCAGTTTCGCGAGGACAGGGAACAATGAGCAGTTCTTC.